These 25 T cell receptor beta chains share one sample of origin, sequenced in a study of tumor-infiltrating lymphocytes in primary liver carcinoma (dated by TCRdb to the late 2010s). The sample was run on an Illumina HiSeq 2500. A constant-region primer and ProtoScript II reverse transcriptase were used to reverse-transcribe TCRbeta-specific cDNA from roughly 0.5 ug total RNA. Construction of the TCRbeta libraries relied on three nested rounds of multiplex PCR, following a slightly modified ARM-PCR procedure. The first two PCR rounds used multiplex TRBV1-TRBV30 forward primers with a Cbeta reverse primer, each for 10 cycles. TCRdb cleaned the public reads at Q25 with fastp, built clones with MiXCR and kept in-frame beta chains. CDR3 protein duplicates are merged, each entry listing the most common genes and DNA. In this sample the table shows around 37,000 distinct CDR3 sequences, more than 70% of which occur a single time. The top ten clonotypes cover around two fifths of the sample.

Without any cell sorting, total RNA and DNA were co-extracted from approximately 20-30 mg of bulk tissue using the AllPrep DNA/RNA mini kit. The sequenced sample was tumor-adjacent normal liver tissue. The receptors shown here come from a man aged 40-55 years with primary liver carcinoma and hepatitis B virus infection.

As concerns this clonotype: An end of the junction does not agree with germline; a read error may underlie this. The chain has TRBV7-9 and TRBJ1-2, with D possibly matching TRBD1 (5 bases). Per germline, CDR1 SEHNR and CDR2 FQNEAQ (reference sequence). This CDR3 is 14 amino acids long. This CDR3 reads CANSTSRGELGYTF. For the CDR3, the DNA is TGTGCCAACAGCACTTCTAGGGGAGAGCTGGGCTACACCTTC.

On this clonotype itself: The junction departs from germline at one end; a sequencing error may be responsible. The chain couples TRBV9 to TRBJ2-3; 12 bases are a match to TRBD2. The germline V gene has CDR1 SGDLS and CDR2 YYNGEE. This CDR3 is built from 16 residues. In DNA form, the CDR3 reads TGTACCAGCAGCGTACTAGCGGGAGGTTATACTGATACGCAGTATTTT. Protein: CTSSVLAGGYTDTQYF.

About this clonotype: It is likely a read error, because the conserved phenylalanine at the end of the CDR3 is missing. The CDR3 DNA follows: TGTAGCGTTCGATGGGTCGCGACTGAAGCTTTCTCT. It encodes CSVRWVATEAFS. V usage is TRBV29-1 and J usage is TRBJ1-1, with D uncertain. This CDR3 region has 12 residues. Germline lookup yields CDR1 SQVTM and CDR2 ANQGSEA.

Points on this clonotype: At one of its ends the junction is not consistent with the germline gene, which may arise from a read error. This rearrangement joins TRBV11-2 to TRBJ2-4; D gene unclear. This CDR3 region has 15 residues. CDR1 is SGHAT, CDR2 FQNNGV, per germline. This chain's CDR3 is CASITSAVVKNIRYF. In DNA form, the CDR3 reads TGTGCCAGCATCACTTCGGCGGTAGTCAAAAACATTCGGTACTTC. The complete variable domain, with remaining parts taken from reference TRBV11-2 and TRBJ2-4, reads EAGVAQSPRYKIIEKRQSVAFWCNPISGHATLYWYQQILGQGPKLLIQFQNNGVVDDSQLPKDRFSAERLKGVDSTLKIQPAKLEDSAVYLCASITSAVVKNIRYFGAGTRLSVL.

On this clonotype: Its ends do not fully match the called genes, so a read error is possible. The CDR3 protein is CASSLVGVTGNNQPQQF. The DNA for the CDR3 is TGTGCCAGCAGCTTAGTAGGAGTAACAGGGAACAATCAGCCCCAGCAATTT. The chain combines TRBV11-2 with TRBJ1-5; TRBD1 is a possible D gene (6 bases). The CDR3 runs to 17 residues. CDR1 is SGHAT and CDR2 is FQNNGV in the germline V gene.

The rearrangement joins TRBV20-1 to TRBJ2-3; D call uncertain. V was cut by 6 bases and J by 6 bases, with 22 bases left in between. The CDR3 loop spans 15 amino acids. Germline V gene data show CDR1 as DFQATT and CDR2 as SNEGSKA (reference sequence). CDR3 loop: CSAASRTGLFDTQYF. Here the CDR3 DNA reads TGCAGTGCGGCCAGTCGGACCGGGCTTTTCGATACGCAGTATTTT.

For this clonotype: It may be a read error: a sequence one base away is much more abundant. V gene TRBV28 combines with J gene TRBJ2-5; either TRBD1 or TRBD2 may fit D (5 bases each). The V gene's germline CDR1 is MDHEN and CDR2 SYDVKM. The CDR3 loop spans 14 amino acids. CDR3 in amino acids: CASSYSGAPGTQHF. DNA for the CDR3: TGTGCCAGCTCTTATTCCGGGGCCCCAGGGACCCAGCACTTC.

A note on this clonotype: The junction and the germline gene differ at one end; a read error may be behind it. The chain couples TRBV25-1 to TRBJ1-1; D is ambiguous. This CDR3 region has 11 residues. Per germline, CDR1 MGHDK and CDR2 SYGVNS. The DNA for the CDR3 is TGTGCCAACAGTGTTCCGCGGGAAGCTTTCTTT. It yields the protein CANSVPREAFF.

A note on this clonotype: Possible read error: a much larger clone is one base away. The chain is built from TRBV18 and TRBJ2-1, with D hard to call. Per the germline V gene, CDR1 is KGHSH and CDR2 is LQKENI. The CDR3 sequence is 15 residues long. The CDR3 sequence: CASSPPVTRYNAQFF. As DNA, the CDR3 is TGTGCCAGCTCACCACCGGTGACTCGCTACAATGCGCAGTTCTTC.

Of note for this clonotype: One end of the junction fails to match germline, which may point to a read error. The chain recombines TRBV11-2 with TRBJ1-1, with D tentatively TRBD1 (6 bases). Germline lookup yields CDR1 SGHAT and CDR2 FQNNGV. The CDR3 is made up of 16 amino acids. The CDR3 is CTSSLDWTVIDTEAFF. CDR3 sequence (DNA): TGTACCAGCAGCTTAGATTGGACAGTGATTGACACTGAAGCTTTCTTT.

This clonotype occurred many times. Here the CDR3 DNA reads TGTGCCAGCAGCCTTTTATTCGAATTCTATGGCTACACCTTC. Translation: CASSLLFEFYGYTF. This sequence joins TRBV7-9 and TRBJ1-2; D is unclear. The CDR3 is made up of 14 amino acids. The germline gives CDR1 SEHNR, CDR2 FQNEAQ (reference sequence). Trimming stripped 5 bases from V and 4 bases from J, with 14 bases between. Together with reference TRBV7-9 and TRBJ1-2, the CDR3 gives the full variable domain: DTGVSQNPRHKITKRGQNVTFRCDPISEHNRLYWYRQTLGQGPEFLTYFQNEAQLEKSRLLSDRFSAERPKGSFSTLEIQRTEQGDSAMYLCASSLLFEFYGYTFGSGTRLTVV.

This clonotype occurred many times. The genes are TRBV5-6 and TRBJ1-2; D uncertain. Deletions cut 3 bases from V and 7 bases from J, with 10 bases between. Germline loops: CDR1 SGHDT, CDR2 YYEEEE. This CDR3 has 12 residues. CDR3 DNA: TGTGCCAGCAGCTCCGGGAAATCTGGCTACACCTTC. It translates to CASSSGKSGYTF.

In regard to this clonotype: An end of the junction differs from the germline gene, which may be a read error. CDR3 protein: CASRRHDYNYGYSF. CDR3 nucleotides: TGTGCCAGCAGGAGACACGACTATAACTATGGCTACTCCTTC. This chain uses TRBV6-6 with TRBJ1-2; D ambiguous. The CDR3 totals 14 residues. Germline CDR1 MNHNY, CDR2 SVGAGI (reference sequence).

The sample holds many counts of this clonotype. The chain employs TRBV28 and TRBJ1-5; D gene ambiguous. V dropped 6 bases and J dropped 2 bases, with 14 bases sitting between them. Germline CDR1 reads MDHEN; CDR2 reads SYDVKM. This CDR3 contains 15 residues. CDR3 sequence (DNA): TGTGCCAGCAGCCCACTATTTGGCGGCAATCAGCCCCAGCATTTT. This translates into CASSPLFGGNQPQHF.

Worth noting for this clonotype: At one end, the junction sequence differs from germline, possibly due to a read error. V and J are TRBV11-1 and TRBJ2-1; D not resolved. Germline V gene data show CDR1 as SGHAT and CDR2 as FQDESV (reference sequence). The CDR3 loop spans 16 amino acids. The CDR3 protein is CASSPRVANSYNERFF. The CDR3 DNA is TGTGCCAGCAGTCCCCGGGTGGCGAACTCCTACAATGAGCGGTTCTTC.

Remarks on this clonotype: Relative to the germline gene, one junction end is altered; a read error may explain this. This chain uses TRBV6-6 with TRBJ2-3; 7 bases match TRBD2. The germline CDR1 and CDR2 sequences are MNHNY and SVGAGI (reference sequence). This CDR3 is built from 14 residues. The DNA for the CDR3 is TGTGCGAGCAGGACTAGAGGGAGCACAGATACGCAGTATTTT. This translates into CASRTRGSTDTQYF.

As concerns this clonotype: The junction departs from germline at one end; a sequencing error may be responsible. The V call is TRBV6-1, the J call TRBJ2-5; 12 positions match TRBD2. The CDR3 length is 15 residues. In germline, CDR1 is MNHNS, CDR2 SASEGT. Written as DNA, the CDR3 is TGTGCTAGCAGTGGACAAACTAGCGGGAGGGAGACCCAGTACTTC. This translates into CASSGQTSGRETQYF.

The CDR3: CASQGDRGFIEPQHF. The DNA for the CDR3 is TGCGCCAGCCAAGGGGACAGGGGGTTCATAGAGCCCCAGCATTTT. J is TRBJ1-5 and V is TRBV4-1; 11 bases align to TRBD1. Germline CDR1 reads MGHRA; CDR2 reads YSYEKL. The ends lost 8 bases at V and 8 bases at J; junction bases unmatched: 11. The CDR3 runs to 15 residues.

Notes on this clonotype: One junction end disagrees with the germline gene, perhaps due to a read error. The genes are TRBV7-9 and TRBJ2-1; 12 positions match TRBD2. Germline V gene data show CDR1 as SEHNR and CDR2 as FQNEAQ (reference sequence). CDR3 length: 16 residues. The CDR3 protein is CASSPLRLAGVYEHFF. In DNA form, the CDR3 reads TGCGCCAGCAGTCCCCTCCGACTAGCGGGAGTTTACGAGCACTTCTTC.

Points on this clonotype: Here the CDR3 omits its conserved ending phenylalanine or tryptophan, so a read error is the likely source. V and J are TRBV5-5 and TRBJ2-7; D uncertain. This CDR3 has 13 residues. V shed 1 base and J shed 0 bases, with 5 bases lying between them. CDR1 is SGHKS and CDR2 is YYEKEE in the germline V gene (reference sequence). The CDR3: CASSLRSSYEQYL. CDR3 DNA sequence: TGTGCCAGCAGCTTGCGGAGCTCCTACGAGCAGTACCTC.

In regard to this clonotype: This could be a read error, since a much larger clone is one nucleotide away. V usage is TRBV2 and J usage is TRBJ2-1, with 7 bases matching TRBD1. V was clipped by 6 bases and J by 12 bases; unmatched bases: 11. Germline lookup yields CDR1 SNHLY and CDR2 FYNNEI. The CDR3 has 13 residues. DNA for the CDR3: TGTGCCAGCAGGACAGGGCAAGCAGGATGGCAGTTCTTC. This translates into CASRTGQAGWQFF.

The chain recombines TRBV29-1 with TRBJ1-2, with TRBD1 matching 7 bases. The trim removed 6 bases at V and 7 bases at J, leaving 11 bases unmatched. This CDR3 contains 13 residues. Germline CDR1 SQVTM, CDR2 ANQGSEA. The CDR3 protein is CSVDGRGSFGYTF. DNA of the CDR3: TGCAGCGTCGACGGCAGGGGGTCTTTTGGCTACACCTTC.

For this clonotype: An end of the junction differs from the germline gene, which may be a read error. The J gene is TRBJ2-5, the V gene TRBV6-2 or TRBV6-3, with 7 positions matching TRBD2. This CDR3 has 14 amino acids. From germline, CDR1 is MNHEY and CDR2 SVGEGT. The CDR3: CPSSESGVQVTQYF. The CDR3 DNA follows: TGCCCCAGCAGTGAGAGCGGGGTCCAAGTGACCCAGTACTTC.

Turning to this clonotype: The CDR3 ends on some other residue instead of the conserved phenylalanine or tryptophan, so this is likely a read error. The CDR3 DNA reads TGCAGCGTGGAGGAGGGTGTCACTGAAGCTTTCCTT. It specifies CSVEEGVTEAFL. This chain connects TRBV29-1 to TRBJ1-1, with D unclear. The germline V and J ends were trimmed by 6 bases and 4 bases, with 12 bases remaining between them. Looked up from germline, CDR1 is SQVTM and CDR2 is ANQGSEA. This CDR3 has 12 residues.

The chain has TRBV7-9 and TRBJ1-5; no firm D call. Trimming pared 7 bases from V and 5 bases from J, leaving 9 bases between. Germline V gives CDR1 SEHNR, CDR2 FQNEAQ (reference sequence). CDR3 length: 12 amino acids. CDR3 region: CASTFVDQPQHF. The CDR3 DNA reads TGTGCCAGCACCTTCGTCGATCAGCCCCAGCATTTT.